This T cell receptor beta chain was retrieved from a study of shared clonotypes between healthy human individuals. Turning to this clone: The antigen remains unidentified.

All donors qualified as healthy HIV-negative adults and had experienced no recent acute infections or vaccinations. CD4+ cells yielded CD45RA+ naive and CD45RA-negative memory subsets. Study-wide results and limits: Sampling involved blood alone; tissue repertoires likely differ. Non-shared clonotypes had lower generation probabilities than clonotypes shared by all four sorted-subset donors.

This table comes from immunoSEQ multiplex PCR, and its TCRdb copy is limited to in-frame clones, with some not included. The sample has approximately 980,000 clones, 76% seen once. Germline CDR1 reads SGHNT; CDR2 reads YYREEE (reference sequence). The CDR3 totals 14 residues. Trimming cost V 5 bases and J 0 bases, with 11 bases left between them. This chain joins TRBV5-4 and TRBJ2-5; weak D call: TRBD1 (6 bases). The receptor comes from a man aged 18-30 years in good health. Sequences were obtained from memory CD4+ T cells sorted from blood. As for subset: CD45RA-negative fraction. The CDR3 nucleotides read TGTGCCAGCAGGGGTGACAGGAACCAAGAGACCCAGTACTTC. Its protein is CASRGDRNQETQYF.